The rows below give T cell receptor beta chains drawn from one sample of a study of blood T cell repertoires in COVID-19. Libraries were prepared by immunoSEQ multiplex PCR; TCRdb keeps only in-frame clonotypes and omits some of them. The data show about 140,000 clones, with 65% to 85% seen just once and under 9.5% held by the top ten. The sequencing input was peripheral blood. Receptor source: a human donor in a cohort sampled during active COVID-19. The CDR3 runs from the conserved cysteine through the conserved F or W. The D gene is left open where the match is weak. Part of the rows lack a size; the others show once, few, many or a class for expanded clones.

V gene,J gene,clone size,D gene,CDR3 DNA,CDR3 protein
TRBV2,TRBJ1-5,.,TRBD1,TGTGCCAGCAGTGAACCCAGACAGGGAGGTAGGGGCAATCAGCCCCAGCATTTT,CASSEPRQGGRGNQPQHF
TRBV18,TRBJ1-1,.,TRBD1,TGTGCCAGCTCACGGACAGGGATGGGCACTGAAGCTTTCTTT,CASSRTGMGTEAFF
TRBV18,TRBJ2-2,.,TRBD1,TGTGCCAGCTCGCGTACGGACAGGCCGTTCACCGGGGAGCTGTTTTTT,CASSRTDRPFTGELFF
TRBV5-4,TRBJ2-1,.,TRBD2,TGTGCCAGCAGCCCTACTAGCGGGGAGAACTACAATGAGCAGTTCTTC,CASSPTSGENYNEQFF
TRBV27,TRBJ2-6,.,.,TGTGCCAGCAGGAGCTCTGGGGCCAACGTCCTGACTTTC,CASRSSGANVLTF
TRBV7-6,TRBJ2-7,.,TRBD2,TGTGCCAGCAGCAAGACTAGCGGGGGCTCCTCCTACGAGCAGTACTTC,CASSKTSGGSSYEQYF
TRBV19,TRBJ1-2,.,TRBD1,TGTGCCAGTAGTATATCCCTAAGGGACAGGGTGAAGGGGAACTATGGCTACACCTTC,CASSISLRDRVKGNYGYTF
TRBV5-4,TRBJ1-1,once,TRBD1,TGTGCCAGCAGCTTGGAAAACAGGGGCGGCACTGAAGCTTTCTTT,CASSLENRGGTEAFF
TRBV5-1,TRBJ2-5,.,.,TGCGCCAGCAGCGAACAGACAGGTTATGGTGAGACCCAGTACTTC,CASSEQTGYGETQYF
TRBV5-1,TRBJ2-6,.,.,TGCGCCAGCAGCTCAGATCCCGGGGCCAACGTCCTGACTTTC,CASSSDPGANVLTF
TRBV2,TRBJ1-1,once,.,TGTGCCAGCAGTCCCGCCAGCGGGACTGAAGCTTTCTTT,CASSPASGTEAFF
TRBV7-9,TRBJ1-2,.,TRBD1,TGTGCCAGCAGCCCCGGGACAGATTATGGCTACACCTTC,CASSPGTDYGYTF
TRBV19,TRBJ2-1,.,TRBD1,TGTGCCAGTAGTATGGGGGGCCGGGACAGGGCGTTCTTC,CASSMGGRDRAFF
TRBV3-1/TRBV3-2,TRBJ2-3,.,TRBD1,TGTGCCAGCAGCCAGGGACAGGGGGCTTACACAGATACGCAGTATTTT,CASSQGQGAYTDTQYF
TRBV18,TRBJ1-4,.,.,TGTGCCAGCTCACCAACAGGGTTCGCTAATGAAAAACTGTTTTTT,CASSPTGFANEKLFF
TRBV5-1,TRBJ2-5,.,.,TGCGCCAGCAGCTTGGGAGGGATCCAAGAGACCCAGTACTTC,CASSLGGIQETQYF
TRBV3-1/TRBV3-2,TRBJ1-5,once,TRBD1,TGTGCCAGCAGCCAACAGGGGGCGGGCAATCAGCCCCAGCATTTT,CASSQQGAGNQPQHF
TRBV2,TRBJ1-1,once,.,TGTGCCAGCAGATACCATACAGGGCGCACTGAAGCTTTCTTT,CASRYHTGRTEAFF
TRBV4-1,TRBJ1-3,.,TRBD1,TGCGCCAGCAGCCAAGGGACAGGGGTAGGAAACACCATATATTTT,CASSQGTGVGNTIYF
TRBV6-5,TRBJ2-2,.,.,TGTGCCAGCAGCGCGACATGGAACACCGGGGAGCTGTTTTTT,CASSATWNTGELFF
TRBV25-1,TRBJ2-2,.,.,TGTGCCAGCAGTGAAACCCCATTCAACGGGGCCGGGGAGCTGTTTTTT,CASSETPFNGAGELFF
TRBV28,TRBJ1-2,once,.,TGTGCCAGCAGTTTCCCAGGGAACTATGGCTACACCTTC,CASSFPGNYGYTF
TRBV4-2,TRBJ2-1,.,TRBD2,TGTGCCAGCAGCGTAACCGGGACTAGCGGGGGGGTGGGCTCCTACAATGAGCAGTTCTTC,CASSVTGTSGGVGSYNEQFF
TRBV4-2,TRBJ2-5,.,.,TGTGCCAGCAGCCAAACCCAGAAGACCCAGTACTTC,CASSQTQKTQYF
TRBV5-4,TRBJ1-6,few,.,TGTGCCAGCAGCTTGGATGGACTCGGGAATTCACCCCTCCACTTT,CASSLDGLGNSPLHF
TRBV24-1,TRBJ2-7,.,TRBD2,TGTGCCACCAGTGATTCAGGACTAGCGGGGTTTTACGAGCAGTACTTC,CATSDSGLAGFYEQYF
TRBV29-1,TRBJ2-5,.,.,TGCAGCGTTGAGGGGACTGCGACGGAGACCCAGTACTTC,CSVEGTATETQYF
TRBV3-1/TRBV3-2,TRBJ1-2,.,.,TGTGCCAGCAGCCAAGGCGGCGGTGGCTACACCTTC,CASSQGGGGYTF
TRBV3-1/TRBV3-2,TRBJ1-1,few,TRBD1,TGTGCCAGCAGTCGGGACAGGGGGGAAGCTTTCTTT,CASSRDRGEAFF
TRBV3-1/TRBV3-2,TRBJ2-4,few,TRBD1,TGTGCCAGCAGCCAAGCCAGCAGGGGGACGGGCAAAAACATTCAGTACTTC,CASSQASRGTGKNIQYF
TRBV5-8,TRBJ2-1,once,.,TGTGCCAGCAGCTCACTCTTCTGGACACTAACCTACAATGAGCAGTTCTTC,CASSSLFWTLTYNEQFF
TRBV7-9,TRBJ2-1,.,.,TGTGCCAGCAGCCTCCAGGGAGGTGAGCAGTTCTTC,CASSLQGGEQFF
TRBV27,TRBJ1-2,.,TRBD1,TGTGCCAGCAGTTTGACAGGGAATTCGGACTATGGCTACACCTTC,CASSLTGNSDYGYTF
TRBV19,TRBJ1-3,.,TRBD1,TGTGCCAGTAGTCCTCAGGGGGAGACCGCAGGAAACACCATATATTTT,CASSPQGETAGNTIYF
TRBV6-5,TRBJ2-3,few,.,TGTGCCAGCTCTGGCAGCACAGATACGCAGTATTTT,CASSGSTDTQYF
TRBV10-3,TRBJ2-3,.,.,TGTGCCATCATGGGCGGCGGGGATACGCAGTATTTT,CAIMGGGDTQYF
TRBV3-1/TRBV3-2,TRBJ2-4,.,.,TGTGCCAGCTCTGGGAGGACCGTAGCCAAAAACATTCAGTACTTC,CASSGRTVAKNIQYF
TRBV5-6,TRBJ2-4,.,TRBD2,TGTGCCAGCGGAATAGCGGGGGTGGACAAAAACATTCAGTACTTC,CASGIAGVDKNIQYF
TRBV19,TRBJ1-3,.,.,TGTGCCAGTCAGGATAGACCTGTGGGAAACACCATATATTTT,CASQDRPVGNTIYF
TRBV11-2,TRBJ1-6,.,TRBD1,TGTGCCAGCAGCCACTCGGGACAGCATTATTCACCCCTCCACTTT,CASSHSGQHYSPLHF
TRBV6-5,TRBJ2-2,.,TRBD1,TGTGCCAGCAGGTGGGGACAGGGCATAAGCCGGGAGCTGTTTTTT,CASRWGQGISRELFF
TRBV6-5,TRBJ2-7,.,TRBD1,TGTGCCAGCAGCAACGACCGGGACAGGGACCACGAGCAGTACTTC,CASSNDRDRDHEQYF
TRBV7-2,TRBJ2-1,.,TRBD1,TGTGCCAGCAGCTCTTCCAGGGGGCGTAGGAATGAGCAGTTCTTC,CASSSSRGRRNEQFF
TRBV28,TRBJ2-1,once,.,TGTGCCAGCAGTTTAGGGAGGGAGCAGTTCTTC,CASSLGREQFF
TRBV7-2,TRBJ2-1,.,TRBD2,TGTGCCAGCAGCTTAAGGACTAGCGGGGGGTACAATGAGCAGTTCTTC,CASSLRTSGGYNEQFF
TRBV6-5,TRBJ1-5,.,.,TGTGCCAGCAGCCGACGGGTTGGGCAGCCCCAGCATTTT,CASSRRVGQPQHF
TRBV6-6,TRBJ2-7,.,.,TGTGCCAGCTATCGGGGAGGGGGGGTCGAGCAGTACTTC,CASYRGGGVEQYF
TRBV6-5,TRBJ2-7,.,.,TGTGCCAGCAGTTACTCGACAGGCTGGGAATCCTACGAGCAGTACTTC,CASSYSTGWESYEQYF
TRBV18,TRBJ2-7,.,TRBD1,TGTGCCAGCTCACCAAGCGGACAGGGCCCGAAGCAGTACTTC,CASSPSGQGPKQYF
TRBV3-1/TRBV3-2,TRBJ1-3,few,.,TGTGCCAGCAGCCAAGGAGCTGGAAACACCATATATTTT,CASSQGAGNTIYF
TRBV5-1,TRBJ2-7,.,.,TGCGCCAGCGGGCAGGGTAGAAACGAGCAGTACTTC,CASGQGRNEQYF
TRBV2,TRBJ1-5,.,.,TGTGCCAGCAGTGTTTCCGGGCCTATTGAGGGAGCCCAGCATTTT,CASSVSGPIEGAQHF
TRBV6-2/TRBV6-3,TRBJ2-1,.,TRBD2,TGTGCCAGCAGCCCCGGACTAGCGGGGGGTTACAATGAGCAGTTCTTC,CASSPGLAGGYNEQFF
TRBV6-5,TRBJ1-3,.,.,TGTGCCAGCAGCAGGGCCAGTGGAATTGGAAACACCATATATTTT,CASSRASGIGNTIYF
TRBV7-9,TRBJ1-1,few,.,TGTGCCAGCAATTTCGACTATAACACTGAAGCTTTCTTT,CASNFDYNTEAFF